Below, 13 T cell receptor beta chains from the same sample are listed, as sequenced in a study of blood T cell repertoires in COVID-19. Some clones are missing from TCRdb's copy, which holds only in-frame ones; the method was immunoSEQ multiplex PCR. Seen here are roughly 290,000 clones, about nine tenths observed once, and the top ten hold 1.5% to 2%. The specimen sequenced was PBMCs or T cells enriched from blood (not recorded which). The receptors here all came from a woman aged 40 to 55 who had recovered from COVID-19.

Remarks on this clone: Other DNA variants within this sample encode the same CDR3. This chain uses TRBV2 with TRBJ1-3; TRBD1 is a possible D gene (5 bases). CDR3 length: 14 residues. Germline lookup yields CDR1 SNHLY and CDR2 FYNNEI. The V end was cut by 2 bases, the J end by 3 bases, with 8 bases between. Here the CDR3 reads CASSEQGGGNTIYF. In nucleotides, the CDR3 is TGTGCCAGCAGTGAACAGGGCGGTGGAAACACCATATATTTT.

V and J are TRBV27 and TRBJ1-1; no firm D call. The germline V gene has CDR1 MNHEY and CDR2 SMNVEV (reference sequence). The V gene lost 7 bases and the J gene lost 1 base, with 10 bases spanning the gap. The CDR3 runs 13 residues. The CDR3: CASMGGGNTEAFF. The CDR3 DNA follows: TGTGCCAGCATGGGTGGCGGGAACACTGAAGCTTTCTTT.

V is TRBV27 and J is TRBJ2-7; tentative D call: TRBD2 (5 bases). V was trimmed by 7 bases and J by 3 bases, leaving 19 bases between them. Germline V gene lookup returns CDR1 MNHEY and CDR2 SMNVEV (reference sequence). The CDR3 totals 15 residues. CDR3 coding DNA: TGTGCCAGCACCACCCGCCCCGGGATCAACTACGAGCAGTACTTC. It codes for CASTTRPGINYEQYF.

The rearrangement joins TRBV6-2 or TRBV6-3 to TRBJ1-2; D is perhaps TRBD1 (6 bases). CDR1 MNHEY and CDR2 SVGEGT come from the germline V gene. The CDR3 covers 13 residues. The V end lost 5 bases, the J end lost 2 bases, and 9 bases lay between the germline ends. The CDR3 DNA is TGTGCCAGCAGTCAAGACAGGAACTATGGCTACACCTTC. Translated, it gives CASSQDRNYGYTF.

Here the CDR3 reads CASSWGRTSGNTIYF. CDR3 coding DNA: TGTGCCAGCAGTTGGGGTCGGACTTCTGGAAACACCATATATTTT. This sequence joins TRBV6-5 and TRBJ1-3, with D unresolved. V lost 4 bases and J 1 base, leaving 11 bases between the germline ends. Looked up from germline, CDR1 is MNHEY and CDR2 is SVGAGI. The CDR3 length is 15 residues.

The chain uses TRBV30 and TRBJ2-5, with D unresolved. The CDR3 is 11 amino acids. From germline, CDR1 is GTSNPN and CDR2 SVGIG (reference sequence). This chain's CDR3 is CASTDRRAQYF. DNA for the CDR3: TGTGCATCAACCGACCGCCGGGCCCAGTACTTC.

V is TRBV19 and J is TRBJ1-5; 8 bases line up with TRBD1. Germline values: CDR1 LNHDA, CDR2 SQIVND (reference sequence). The V gene end was trimmed by 6 bases and the J gene end by 1 base; junction bases not matched to a gene: 8. The CDR3 has 16 residues. The CDR3 loop is CASSHDRGISNQPQHF. The DNA of the CDR3 is TGTGCCAGTAGCCATGACAGGGGAATAAGCAATCAGCCCCAGCATTTT.

The count of this clone is one. The chain combines TRBV5-6 with TRBJ2-6; D gene uncertain. Per the germline V gene, CDR1 is SGHDT and CDR2 is YYEEEE. V was shortened by 4 bases and J by 0 bases, with 8 bases between the two germline ends. The CDR3 has 15 residues. CDR3 in DNA: TGTGCCAGCAGCATCGGTAGCTCTGGGGCCAACGTCCTGACTTTC. It translates to CASSIGSSGANVLTF.

V usage is TRBV19 and J usage is TRBJ1-2; tentatively, D is TRBD1 (5 bases). This CDR3 contains 15 residues. Germline V gene lookup returns CDR1 LNHDA and CDR2 SQIVND (reference sequence). Trimming shortened V by 2 bases and J by 1 base, and 11 bases separated the two germline ends. The CDR3 region is CASSIRGGGNYGYTF. Here the CDR3 DNA reads TGTGCCAGTAGTATAAGGGGCGGCGGTAACTATGGCTACACCTTC. The full variable domain, in which reference TRBV19 and TRBJ1-2 provide the parts outside the CDR3, is DGGITQSPKYLFRKEGQNVTLSCEQNLNHDAMYWYRQDPGQGLRLIYYSQIVNDFQKGDIAEGYSVSREKKESFPLTVTSAQKNPTAFYLCASSIRGGGNYGYTFGSGTRLTVV.

The rearrangement uses TRBV25-1 and TRBJ1-1; 7 bases match TRBD1. This CDR3 has 16 amino acids. The germline gives CDR1 MGHDK, CDR2 SYGVNS. Trimming took 6 bases from V and 2 from J; bases not matched to a gene: 12. The CDR3 DNA reads as TGTGCCAGCAGACAGGGGCGTCGAGGGGGCAACACTGAAGCTTTCTTT. This gives the protein CASRQGRRGGNTEAFF.

The rearrangement joins TRBV5-4 to TRBJ2-7, with TRBD2 matching over 8 bases. Per the germline V gene, CDR1 is SGHNT and CDR2 is YYREEE (reference sequence). V was clipped by 4 bases and J by 0 bases; unmatched bases: 9. CDR3 length: 16 amino acids. The DNA for the CDR3 is TGTGCCAGCAGCATGCCTCTAGCGGGCACCTCCTACGAGCAGTACTTC. This gives the protein CASSMPLAGTSYEQYF.

The chain is built from TRBV6-8 and TRBJ2-7, with 9 bases fitting TRBD1. Germline V lookup: CDR1 MNHGY, CDR2 SAAAGT. J lost 5 bases, V lost 2 bases, and 10 bases had no gene match. The CDR3 is 16 residues long. The CDR3 region has the DNA TGTGCCAGCAGTTACCCCGGAGGGACAGGGCACCACGAGCAGTACTTC. Amino acids: CASSYPGGTGHHEQYF.

V gene TRBV27 combines with J gene TRBJ2-2; possible D gene TRBD1, 6 bases. Trimming stripped 2 bases from V and 5 bases from J, with 9 bases between. CDR1 MNHEY and CDR2 SMNVEV come from the germline V gene (reference sequence). This CDR3 contains 14 residues. The DNA for the CDR3 is TGTGCCAGCAGTTTACAGGGGTGGACCGGGGAGCTGTTTTTT. It specifies CASSLQGWTGELFF.